This T cell receptor (beta chain) was retrieved from a study of blood T cell repertoires in COVID-19. Overall study: Whether acute or convalescent, the COVID-19 samples came from the United States, Italy and Spain. PBMCs, B-cell-depleted T cells, or T cells were the source of the cDNA or gDNA that made up the material.

Seattle's cohort entered during active infection and was followed longitudinally. The length of the CDR3 is 14 residues. Germline assignment: CDR1 MDHEN and CDR2 SYDVKM. V trimming: 10 bases; J trimming: 0 bases; junction bases outside the gene matches: 4. Libraries were prepared by immunoSEQ multiplex PCR; TCRdb keeps only in-frame clonotypes and omits some of them. The sample lists roughly 86,000 clones; roughly 88% were seen once. The chain recombines TRBV28 with TRBJ2-2, with TRBD1 matching over 8 bases. The source of this sequence is a woman aged 80 or over with COVID-19, enrolled during active disease. Sequences were obtained from peripheral blood. CDR3 nucleotides: TGTGCCACTAGGACAGGGCCGAACACCGGGGAGCTGTTTTTT. Translating gives CATRTGPNTGELFF.